Following are 32 T cell receptor beta chains from one sample sequenced in a study of cytomegalovirus exposure and HLA in healthy donors. The PCR contained 60 Vbeta and 13 Jbeta primers. TCRdb's copy holds only in-frame clones and misses some; the assay was immunoSEQ multiplex PCR. The table shows 150,000 to 250,000 clones, with 82% occurring only once. The sequenced sample was PBMCs. The receptors originated from a boy between 2 and 10 years old in good health and CMV-seronegative.

The chain is built from TRBV7-6 and TRBJ2-2; 7 bases align to TRBD1. The CDR3 covers 15 residues. The V segment lost 0 bases and the J segment 6 bases; nucleotides outside the gene matches: 4. Germline-derived CDR1 and CDR2 are SGHVS and FNYEAQ. CDR3 DNA sequence: TGTGCCAGCAGCTTAGCAGGGGGCCGGTCCGGGGAGCTGTTTTTT. Its translation is CASSLAGGRSGELFF.

The rearrangement uses TRBV4-2 and TRBJ1-2; no clear D. In germline, CDR1 is LGHNA, CDR2 YNFKEQ. This CDR3 has 13 amino acids. Trimming took 6 bases from V and 7 from J, leaving 15 bases between them. CDR3 sequence (DNA): TGTGCCAGCAGTTACAGTCTGTTCTCTGGCTACACCTTC. The encoded protein is CASSYSLFSGYTF.

The chain employs TRBV11-2 and TRBJ2-1; 7 bases agree with TRBD1. With V trimmed by 1 base and J by 4 bases, 7 bases remained unmatched. The CDR3 length is 16 residues. The germline V gene encodes CDR1 SGHAT and CDR2 FQNNGV. CDR3 protein: CASSLAGGTEYNEQFF. The DNA for the CDR3 is TGTGCCAGCAGCTTAGCGGGTGGGACAGAGTACAATGAGCAGTTCTTC.

The rearrangement joins TRBV11-3 to TRBJ2-2; the D gene is possibly TRBD1 (6 bases). CDR1 SGHNT and CDR2 YENEEA come from the germline V gene. V shed 11 bases and J shed 5 bases, with 9 bases lying between them. This CDR3 is 11 amino acids long. The CDR3 coding sequence is TGTGCCTCTAGGGGGACCGGGGAGCTGTTTTTT. Its translation: CASRGTGELFF.

Concerning this clone: Sequence at one end of the junction differs from germline and may be a read error. The chain is built from TRBV5-1 and TRBJ2-3; 11 positions match TRBD2. The CDR3 sequence is 16 residues long. Per germline, CDR1 SGHRS and CDR2 YFSETQ. CDR3 protein: CASSLALAGGTDAQYF. Written as DNA, the CDR3 is TGCGCCAGCAGCTTGGCTCTAGCGGGAGGCACAGATGCGCAGTATTTT.

The table lists this clone with a few counts. V usage is TRBV7-8 and J usage is TRBJ2-7; 8 nucleotides align to TRBD1. Germline CDR1 and CDR2: SGHVS and FQNEAQ. V shed 7 bases and J 5 bases; nucleotides not matched to a gene: 16. There are 16 residues in the CDR3. CDR3 bases: TGTGCCAGCAACTCTTTTGTTGGGACAGGAGGAAACGAGCAGTACTTC. The encoded protein is CASNSFVGTGGNEQYF.

This clone was counted only a few times. This chain uses TRBV29-1 with TRBJ1-2; D is possibly TRBD1 (6 bases). The CDR3 totals 16 residues. Trimming removed 5 bases from V and 0 bases from J, with 19 bases in between. The germline V gene encodes CDR1 SQVTM and CDR2 ANQGSEA. The CDR3 nucleotides read TGCAGCGTTTCGGACAGCGCTCTACCGTCTAACTATGGCTACACCTTC. Translating it yields CSVSDSALPSNYGYTF.

V is TRBV9 and J is TRBJ1-4; TRBD1 matches 11 bases. Germline V gene lookup returns CDR1 SGDLS and CDR2 YYNGEE. This CDR3 is built from 19 residues. J was trimmed by 3 bases and V by 4 bases; bases with no gene match: 14. The chain's CDR3 is CASSFRGQGAESANEKLFF. The CDR3 bases are TGTGCCAGCAGCTTCCGCGGACAGGGGGCAGAATCGGCTAATGAAAAACTGTTTTTT.

The genes are TRBV14 and TRBJ2-1; weak D call: TRBD2 (5 bases). Trimming removed 2 bases at V and 9 bases at J, with 14 bases between. CDR1 is SGHDN, CDR2 FVKESK, per germline. The CDR3 extends over 14 amino acids. DNA of the CDR3: TGTGCCAGCAGCCAAAGCGGCGCGCCCGGTGAGCAGTTCTTC. Its protein product is CASSQSGAPGEQFF. Full variable domain (rest looked up from reference TRBV14 and TRBJ2-1): EAGVTQFPSHSVIEKGQTVTLRCDPISGHDNLYWYRRVMGKEIKFLLHFVKESKQDESGMPNNRFLAERTGGTYSTLKVQPAELEDSGVYFCASSQSGAPGEQFFGPGTRLTVL.

The chain combines TRBV5-1 with TRBJ2-2; 11 bases are shared with TRBD2. Germline CDR1 is SGHRS and CDR2 is YFSETQ. CDR3 size: 15 residues. The V and J ends lost 3 bases and 6 bases, in that order; junction bases with no gene match: 4. CDR3 loop: CASSSLSGGAGELFF. The CDR3 DNA follows: TGCGCCAGCAGCTCCCTTAGCGGGGGGGCCGGGGAGCTGTTTTTT.

This clone was recorded once. The gene calls are TRBV27 and TRBJ2-1; the D gene is possibly TRBD1 (5 bases). This CDR3 has 13 residues. The V and J ends lost 4 bases and 8 bases respectively, with 12 bases between them. CDR1 and CDR2 from the germline V gene are MNHEY and SMNVEV (reference sequence). The CDR3 is CASSSSGIDEQFF. DNA for the CDR3: TGTGCCAGCAGTTCCTCAGGGATAGATGAGCAGTTCTTC.

V is TRBV19 and J is TRBJ1-6; TRBD1 agrees at 8 bases. J was trimmed by 7 bases and V by 5 bases; bases with no gene match: 10. Germline assignment: CDR1 LNHDA and CDR2 SQIVND (reference sequence). The CDR3 sequence is 16 residues long. The CDR3 spells CASSRNRQGRNSPLHF. The CDR3 coding sequence is TGTGCCAGTAGTCGTAACCGACAGGGGCGCAATTCACCCCTCCACTTT. Based on the CDR3 plus reference TRBV19 and TRBJ1-6, the full variable domain is DGGITQSPKYLFRKEGQNVTLSCEQNLNHDAMYWYRQDPGQGLRLIYYSQIVNDFQKGDIAEGYSVSREKKESFPLTVTSAQKNPTAFYLCASSRNRQGRNSPLHFGNGTRLTVT.

V and J are TRBV10-1 and TRBJ2-5; no firm D call. Looked up from germline, CDR1 is WNHNN and CDR2 is SYGVQD (reference sequence). With 3 bases removed from V and 1 base from J, the gap between germline ends came to 9 bases. The CDR3 loop spans 14 amino acids. As DNA, the CDR3 is TGCGCCAGCAGTGAAGCAGGCAGCCAAGAGACCCAGTACTTC. It is translated as CASSEAGSQETQYF.

The chain uses TRBV6-6 and TRBJ1-6; weak D call: TRBD1 (5 bases). CDR1 MNHNY and CDR2 SVGAGI come from the germline V gene (reference sequence). Deletions cut 2 bases from V and 9 bases from J, with 8 bases between. This CDR3 has 13 amino acids. CDR3 region: CASSYQGTSPLHF. The CDR3, as DNA: TGTGCCAGCAGTTACCAGGGAACTTCACCCCTCCACTTT.

This clone was seen only once. The J gene is TRBJ2-7, the V gene TRBV4-1; 11 bases match TRBD2. The J segment lost 1 base and the V segment lost 4 bases, leaving 9 bases of the junction unmatched. The CDR3 runs to 17 residues. The germline V gene encodes CDR1 MGHRA and CDR2 YSYEKL. This CDR3 reads CASSPLLAGAKSYEQYF. The CDR3 DNA sequence: TGCGCCAGCAGCCCGCTACTAGCGGGGGCCAAGTCCTACGAGCAGTACTTC.

V and J are TRBV25-1 and TRBJ2-1; 8 bases line up with TRBD1. The J segment lost 13 bases and the V segment lost 2 bases, leaving 4 bases of the junction unmatched. CDR3 size: 12 residues. Per germline, CDR1 MGHDK and CDR2 SYGVNS. CDR3 nucleotides: TGTGCCAGCAGTGAACGGACAGGGACCCAGTTCTTC. Encoded protein: CASSERTGTQFF.

V is TRBV10-3 and J is TRBJ2-7; TRBD2 is a possible D gene (6 bases). This CDR3 has 14 amino acids. Trimming pared 4 bases from V and 2 bases from J, leaving 12 bases between. Per germline, CDR1 ENHRY and CDR2 SYGVKD. The chain's CDR3 is CAISGGGKPYEQYF. The CDR3 bases are TGTGCCATCAGTGGTGGAGGGAAGCCCTACGAGCAGTACTTC.

This sequence joins TRBV7-2 and TRBJ1-1, with D possibly matching TRBD1 (6 bases). The CDR3 extends over 11 amino acids. V lost 3 bases and J lost 10, with 9 bases in between. Per the germline V gene, CDR1 is SGHTA and CDR2 is FQGNSA. CDR3 coding DNA: TGTGCCAGCAGCTTGACAGGTGGAGCTTTCTTT. It codes for CASSLTGGAFF.

The chain is built from TRBV9 and TRBJ1-5; D is unclear. Between the trimmed V and J ends, which lost 1 base and 1 base, there was a span of 9 bases. The CDR3 extends over 15 amino acids. The V gene's germline CDR1 is SGDLS and CDR2 YYNGEE. CDR3 loop: CASSVNGESNQPQHF. The CDR3 bases are TGTGCCAGCAGCGTAAACGGGGAGAGCAATCAGCCCCAGCATTTT.

This rearrangement joins TRBV7-3 to TRBJ2-7, with D possibly matching TRBD1 (6 bases). CDR3 length: 14 amino acids. The ends were cut back, 4 bases at V and 7 bases at J, with 17 bases in the middle. Germline CDR1 is SGHTA and CDR2 is FQGTGA. The CDR3 here is CASSSRTAPGEQYF. In DNA form, the CDR3 reads TGTGCCAGCAGCTCTAGGACAGCCCCGGGGGAGCAGTACTTC. The complete variable domain, with remaining parts taken from reference TRBV7-3 and TRBJ2-7, reads GAGVSQTPSNKVTEKGKYVELRCDPISGHTALYWYRQSLGQGPEFLIYFQGTGAADDSGLPNDRFFAVRPEGSVSTLKIQRTERGDSAVYLCASSSRTAPGEQYFGPGTRLTVT.

This chain uses TRBV2 with TRBJ2-3; D possibly corresponds to TRBD2 (6 bases). Germline V gene lookup returns CDR1 SNHLY and CDR2 FYNNEI. The CDR3 runs to 13 residues. V lost 6 bases to trimming and J lost 4 bases, with 11 bases between them. This CDR3 is CASSRDLSDTQYF. The CDR3 DNA reads as TGTGCCAGCAGCAGGGACTTATCAGATACGCAGTATTTT. Complete variable domain (other parts from reference TRBV2 and TRBJ2-3): EPEVTQTPSHQVTQMGQEVILRCVPISNHLYFYWYRQILGQKVEFLVSFYNNEISEKSEIFDDQFSVERPDGSNFTLKIRSTKLEDSAMYFCASSRDLSDTQYFGPGTRLTVL.

The rearrangement uses TRBV27 and TRBJ2-7; 8 positions agree with TRBD1. J gave up 6 bases and V 6 bases, and 10 bases lay outside the gene matches. Germline V gives CDR1 MNHEY, CDR2 SMNVEV (reference sequence). This CDR3 is built from 14 residues. The CDR3 is CASRLRQGAFEQYF. CDR3 nucleotides: TGTGCCAGCAGGCTACGGCAGGGGGCCTTCGAGCAGTACTTC.

The V gene is TRBV5-1, the J gene TRBJ1-1; no firm D call. The V gene lost 3 bases and the J gene lost 7 bases, with 13 bases spanning the gap. The CDR3 length is 13 residues. The germline CDR1 and CDR2 sequences are SGHRS and YFSETQ. The CDR3 DNA reads as TGCGCCAGCAGCTCCACCTGGCTAGGTGAAGCTTTCTTT. Its translation is CASSSTWLGEAFF.

The rearrangement links TRBV2 to TRBJ1-2; possible D gene TRBD1, 6 bases. With 3 bases removed from V and 8 bases from J, the gap between germline ends came to 13 bases. The CDR3 is made up of 13 amino acids. Germline lookup yields CDR1 SNHLY and CDR2 FYNNEI. The CDR3 protein is CASSEGRDIGYTF. The CDR3 DNA follows: TGTGCCAGCAGTGAGGGACGGGACATAGGCTACACCTTC.

J is TRBJ1-1 and V is TRBV7-9; D remains ambiguous. The CDR3 is 15 amino acids. Trimming cost V 5 bases and J 0 bases, with 13 bases left between them. Germline loops: CDR1 SEHNR, CDR2 FQNEAQ (reference sequence). The CDR3 loop reads CASSLSRWMNTEAFF. The CDR3 DNA follows: TGTGCCAGCAGCCTCTCTAGATGGATGAACACTGAAGCTTTCTTT. Supplemented by reference TRBV7-9 and TRBJ1-1, the full variable domain reads DTGVSQNPRHKITKRGQNVTFRCDPISEHNRLYWYRQTLGQGPEFLTYFQNEAQLEKSRLLSDRFSAERPKGSFSTLEIQRTEQGDSAMYLCASSLSRWMNTEAFFGQGTRLTVV.

The rearrangement links TRBV6-1 to TRBJ1-2; the D gene is possibly TRBD1 (6 bases). The length of the CDR3 is 16 residues. Trimming stripped 0 bases from V and 5 bases from J, with 16 bases between. The V gene's germline CDR1 is MNHNS and CDR2 SASEGT. Written as DNA, the CDR3 is TGTGCCAGCAGTGAAGCGCGGGGGGGGACAAATTATGGCTACACCTTC. It encodes CASSEARGGTNYGYTF.

In this sample, this clone turned up a few times. The chain uses TRBV10-3 and TRBJ2-2; TRBD2 matches at 7 bases. The CDR3 is 15 amino acids. Germline-derived CDR1 and CDR2 are ENHRY and SYGVKD. Trimming cost V 9 bases and J 7 bases; bases outside gene matches: 14. The CDR3: CAIKGASGAIGELFF. The DNA for the CDR3 is TGTGCCATTAAAGGGGCAAGCGGGGCTATCGGGGAGCTGTTTTTT.

This chain connects TRBV19 to TRBJ2-1; 10 nucleotides agree with TRBD2. V trimming: 7 bases; J trimming: 4 bases; junction bases outside the gene matches: 13. The CDR3 contains 17 residues. Germline assignment: CDR1 LNHDA and CDR2 SQIVND (reference sequence). The CDR3 protein is CASTHLAGAQTYNEQFF. The CDR3 DNA reads as TGTGCCAGTACCCACCTAGCGGGGGCCCAAACTTACAATGAGCAGTTCTTC.

This clone turned up a few times. The sample carries other DNA sequences with the same CDR3. The gene calls are TRBV5-1 and TRBJ2-7; 7 nucleotides align to TRBD1. V dropped 2 bases and J dropped 4; count of bases not matched to a gene: 0. CDR3 length: 12 residues. Looked up from germline, CDR1 is SGHRS and CDR2 is YFSETQ. The CDR3 region is CASSLQGYEQYF. In DNA, the CDR3 is TGCGCCAGCAGCTTACAGGGGTACGAGCAGTACTTC.

The J gene is TRBJ1-2, the V gene TRBV20-1, with D maybe TRBD1 (6 bases). Germline V gene data show CDR1 as DFQATT and CDR2 as SNEGSKA (reference sequence). Trimming pared 6 bases from V and 5 bases from J, leaving 10 bases between. The CDR3 loop spans 11 amino acids. CDR3 coding DNA: TGCAGTGCGTACCAGGGGTATGGCTACACCTTC. Its translation: CSAYQGYGYTF.

This chain links TRBV19 with TRBJ2-1, with 7 bases matching TRBD1. Trimming at V came to 4 bases and at J to 3 bases, leaving 6 bases not matched to a gene. This CDR3 spans 15 amino acids. Germline V gene data show CDR1 as LNHDA and CDR2 as SQIVND (reference sequence). The CDR3 reads CASSSRDSGYNEQFF. CDR3 bases: TGTGCCAGTAGTAGCCGGGACAGCGGCTACAATGAGCAGTTCTTC.

The J gene is TRBJ2-3, the V gene TRBV19, with D possibly TRBD2 on 5 matching bases. Trimming left V 0 bases short and J 8 bases short, with 15 bases between. The CDR3 loop spans 15 amino acids. The germline V gene has CDR1 LNHDA and CDR2 SQIVND (reference sequence). The DNA of the CDR3 is TGTGCCAGTAGTATAGATCTAGTCGGTGCGGGTACGCAGTATTTT. Translating it yields CASSIDLVGAGTQYF.